This TCR beta chain was identified in a study of blood T cells in healthy people across ages (dated by TCRdb to the mid-2010s). In terms of the full investigation: In model experiments, roughly one uniquely barcoded TCR beta cDNA molecule per two T cells was captured by template switching. To track age-related changes in TCR beta repertoire diversity, the study relied on deep sequencing normalized with unique cDNA molecular identifiers. Four age groups were formed from the donors: young (average 16 years), middle-aged (approximately 42), aged (around 62) and long-lived (less than 85). To avoid experimental bias, donors of different ages were spread randomly across the sequencing lanes. For two donors (one aged 18 to 29 and one aged 80 or older), the study analyzed two additional independent replicas of 1 million unique cDNA reads from the same blood draw. Results and caveats for the whole study, not just this receptor: Estimates of total diversity based on one million sequenced T cells were considered lower bounds and underestimates. Because the CMV infection status of the donors was unknown, age-related changes in expanded clonotypes may potentially have been confounded. There was a strong correlation between observed TCR beta diversity and the percentage of naive T cells measured by flow cytometry. Observed TCR beta diversity per million T cells fell roughly linearly with age, and a significant reduction was already apparent by age around 40. Compared with the aged group, more naive CD4+ T cells, fewer expanded clones and increased TCR diversity were shown by the long-lived group, suggesting age selection. Bulk unsorted PBMC profiling prevented conclusive comparison of naive and antigen-experienced compartments.

Only a few counts were recorded for this clonotype. Its antigen is still unknown. No clone much larger than this one lies a single base away; base qualities are absent. The donors were some 36 Caucasian individuals from Russia, aged roughly 6 to 90 years, who were systemically healthy. About 9.1 milliliters of peripheral blood were collected from each donor into EDTA-treated Vacutainer tubes. Ficoll-Paque density-gradient centrifugation was used to isolate PBMCs, with at least 7 million per sample. Trizol reagent was used to extract total RNA from PBMCs, with at least 5.5 micrograms per sample. Naive CD45RAhigh/CD27high T cell percentages were measured by flow cytometry on a PBMC aliquot from every donor. Library construction relied on 5' RACE. These reads were obtained on an Illumina HiSeq 2500. The second PCR ran for about 7 to 11 cycles and used a J-beta primer mix along with a sample-barcoded 5' primer. Each TCR beta cDNA molecule received a unique molecular identifier from a template-switch 5' adaptor carrying 12 random nucleotides. At least 2.5 million CDR3-containing paired-end reads were obtained from each sample. All of the RNA was converted into first-strand cDNA using the Mint cDNA synthesis kit, with a TRBC-specific oligonucleotide serving as the primer. All cDNA was treated with uracil-DNA glycosylase and then went through a first 18-cycle PCR with the universal primers M1SS and BC2_uni_R. In the original analysis: For normalization, 1 million high-quality reads were randomly selected from each sample, with every read carrying a distinct molecular identifier. Reads sharing molecular identifiers were discarded rather than binned into consensus sequences. MiTCR, with a Q25 quality threshold and the strictest error-elimination algorithm, was used for CDR3 identification, clonotype clustering and error correction. A nonparametric unseen species model with Euler transformation was used to estimate lower-bound total TCR beta diversity. TCRdb trimmed public reads at Q25 via fastp, called clones via MiXCR and kept in-frame beta chains. CDR3 protein duplicates are merged, each entry listing the most common genes and DNA. The V and J calls follow TCRdb's processing rather than the paper's. A total of roughly 1,500,000 distinct CDR3 sequences appear in this sample, around 36% of them only once. The ten largest clones take up about 10% of the sample.

Inclusive of the bounding cysteine and phenylalanine, the CDR3 is 12 residues long. Just the 36-base CDR3 DNA is kept, in frame starting at base 1. Per the germline V gene, MNHNS is the CDR1 and SASEGT is the CDR2. V and J are truncated by 2 bases and 3 bases respectively, leaving an intervening sequence of 5 bases. The sequence was collected from a woman aged 30 to 39 in good health. Sequencing used blood. Rearrangement joined TRBV6-1 to TRBJ2-7; no D segment can be confidently identified. The DNA sequence is as follows: TGTGCCAGCAGTGAACAGAACTACGAGCAGTACTTC. Its amino acids are CASSEQNYEQYF.